This TCR beta chain is from a study of cytomegalovirus exposure and HLA in healthy donors. Overall study findings and caveats: Testing in vitro showed a few CMV-associated chains specific for CMV antigens.

Germline lookup yields CDR1 SNHLY and CDR2 FYNNEI. V lost 8 bases, J lost 1 base, and 13 bases lay in between. The CDR3 is 14 amino acids. Assay used: immunoSEQ multiplex PCR; TCRdb lists only in-frame clones, some missing. The sample consists of about 50,000 clones, approximately 90% of them appearing once. This clone occurred a few times. The antigen is unknown. The V gene is TRBV2, the J gene TRBJ2-3; no clear D. The specimen sequenced was PBMCs. The source of this sequence is a man aged 18 to 35 in good health and CMV-seronegative. The CDR3 is CASFGLPGTDTQYF. The DNA of the CDR3 is TGTGCCAGCTTTGGGCTCCCAGGCACAGATACGCAGTATTTT.